This T cell receptor beta chain was identified in a study of blood T cells in healthy people across ages. Study information: About one barcoded beta molecule per two T cells was captured by template switching.

The CDR3 loop spans 15 amino acids. Germline CDR1 is SEHNR and CDR2 is FQNEAQ (reference sequence). Trimming left V 5 bases short and J 1 base short, with 14 bases between. Next came a second PCR, run for about 6 to 12 cycles, which used a sample-barcoded 5' primer along with a J-beta primer mix. Every cDNA molecule bore a tag from a template-switch adaptor containing 12 random nucleotides. TCRdb ran MiXCR on the 5' RACE reads and lists one entry per CDR3 protein. In the table there are roughly 680,000 distinct CDR3 sequences, over 40% of which are singletons. Study-wide findings and caveats: Diversity estimates from one million T cells were considered underestimates.

Of note for this clonotype: The antigen remains undetermined.

The J gene is TRBJ1-1, the V gene TRBV7-9; maybe TRBD1 (5 bases). The sequence was collected from a woman aged 80 or older in good health. The sample was blood. Here the CDR3 reads CASSPGTAKNTEAFF. Written as DNA, the CDR3 is TGTGCCAGCAGCCCCGGGACGGCAAAGAACACTGAAGCTTTCTTT.